This T cell receptor (beta chain) came from a study of blood T cell repertoires in COVID-19. Per the germline V gene, CDR1 is SEHNR and CDR2 is FQNEAQ (reference sequence). With V trimmed by 1 base and J by 8 bases, 8 bases remained unmatched. This CDR3 is 16 amino acids long. Seattle's cohort entered during active infection and was followed longitudinally. Source study methods: Amplification with reference gene primers provided the estimates of nucleated cell counts. Sequencing was performed with immunoSEQ multiplex PCR; in TCRdb, only in-frame clones are kept and a portion is missing. That table gives V, J and clone size, and the DNA gave D and trimming. The data contain about 300,000 clones, about 93% of them singletons.

The sequence derives from a woman aged 25-40 years with COVID-19, enrolled during active disease. The rearrangement uses TRBV7-9 and TRBJ2-1; 10 positions match TRBD2. Sequencing was performed on peripheral blood. The CDR3 coding sequence is TGTGCCAGCAGCTTAGGGGGCAGCGGGAGGGCGGATGAGCAGTTCTTC. It specifies CASSLGGSGRADEQFF.